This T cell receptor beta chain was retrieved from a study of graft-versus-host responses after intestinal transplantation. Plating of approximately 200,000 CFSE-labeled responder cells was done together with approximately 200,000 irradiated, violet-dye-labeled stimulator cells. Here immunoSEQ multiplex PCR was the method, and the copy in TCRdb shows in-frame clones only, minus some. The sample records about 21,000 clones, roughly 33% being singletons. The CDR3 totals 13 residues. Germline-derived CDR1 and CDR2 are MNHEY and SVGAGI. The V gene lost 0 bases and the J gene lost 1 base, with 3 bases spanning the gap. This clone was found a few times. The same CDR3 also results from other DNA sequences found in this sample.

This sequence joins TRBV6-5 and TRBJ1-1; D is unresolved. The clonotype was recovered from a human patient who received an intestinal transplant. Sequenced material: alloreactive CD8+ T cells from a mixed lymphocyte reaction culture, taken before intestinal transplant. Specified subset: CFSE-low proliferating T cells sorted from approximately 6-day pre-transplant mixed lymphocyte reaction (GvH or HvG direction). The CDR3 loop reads CASSYSENTEAFF. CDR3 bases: TGTGCCAGCAGTTACTCTGAGAACACTGAAGCTTTCTTT.